What follows are 8 T cell receptor beta chains derived from one specimen sequenced in a study of cytomegalovirus exposure and HLA in healthy donors. The PCR used 60 Vbeta and 13 Jbeta primers. The data were produced by immunoSEQ multiplex PCR, yet TCRdb's version contains in-frame clones alone and is incomplete. The sample has tens of thousands of clones, about 71% seen once. The sample consisted of PBMCs. The receptors derive from a man in his sixties in good health and CMV-seronegative.

The chain employs TRBV4-1 and TRBJ2-5; 13 positions agree with TRBD2. Germline V gene lookup returns CDR1 MGHRA and CDR2 YSYEKL. The CDR3 is made up of 15 amino acids. V shed 4 bases, J shed 7 bases, and the junction held 6 bases outside the gene matches. As DNA, the CDR3 is TGCGCCAGCAGCCGACTAGCGGGGGGCGTCGGGACCCAGTACTTC. This sequence encodes CASSRLAGGVGTQYF.

V gene TRBV15 combines with J gene TRBJ2-1; 14 bases map to TRBD2. Germline trimming cut 0 bases from V and 9 bases from J; bases unmatched to any gene: 7. CDR1 and CDR2 (germline): LNHNV, YYDKDF (reference sequence). This CDR3 has 17 residues. CDR3 residues: CATSRDPGTSGSTEQFF. CDR3 nucleotides: TGTGCCACCAGCAGAGATCCCGGGACTAGCGGGAGCACTGAGCAGTTCTTC.

This clone was picked up one time. This chain links TRBV9 with TRBJ1-4; 7 bases agree with TRBD1. The trim removed 0 bases at V and 6 bases at J, leaving 8 bases unmatched. This CDR3 is 16 amino acids long. Germline CDR1 and CDR2: SGDLS and YYNGEE. This CDR3 is CASSVDYRGRDEKLFF. As DNA, the CDR3 is TGTGCCAGCAGCGTAGATTACAGGGGAAGGGATGAAAAACTGTTTTTT.

Comments on this clone: The sample contains more than one DNA sequence encoding this CDR3. J is TRBJ1-3 and V is TRBV28; no clear D. Trimming took off 10 bases at V and 0 bases at J, with 10 bases between the two ends. Germline-derived CDR1 and CDR2 are MDHEN and SYDVKM. This CDR3 is 13 amino acids long. Here the CDR3 DNA reads TGTGCCACCAGACAAAGCTCTGGAAACACCATATATTTT. The encoded protein is CATRQSSGNTIYF.

The rearrangement uses TRBV29-1 and TRBJ1-4, with no clear D. The V end was cut by 3 bases, the J end by 7 bases, with 6 bases between. This CDR3 region has 11 residues. In germline, CDR1 is SQVTM, CDR2 ANQGSEA. As DNA, the CDR3 is TGCAGCGTTGACAACGGTGAAAAACTGTTTTTT. Translation: CSVDNGEKLFF. Full variable domain (outside the CDR3, taken from reference TRBV29-1 and TRBJ1-4): SAVISQKPSRDICQRGTSLTIQCQVDSQVTMMFWYRQQPGQSLTLIATANQGSEATYESGFVIDKFPISRPNLTFSTLTVSNMSPEDSSIYLCSVDNGEKLFFGSGTQLSVL.

This clone was detected only a few times. The DNA of the CDR3 is TGTGCCAGCAGCACAGGAGCGGGAGATCAAGATACGCAGTATTTT. Residues: CASSTGAGDQDTQYF. The V and J genes are TRBV5-4 and TRBJ2-3, with 8 bases that match TRBD2. The ends lost 4 bases at V and 5 bases at J; junction bases unmatched: 9. The CDR3 runs to 15 residues. Germline loops: CDR1 SGHNT, CDR2 YYREEE (reference sequence).

The rearrangement links TRBV9 to TRBJ2-1; a possible D gene is TRBD1 (5 bases). The CDR3 loop spans 15 amino acids. Trimming stripped 0 bases from V and 5 bases from J, with 12 bases between. Germline CDR1 and CDR2: SGDLS and YYNGEE. The CDR3 sequence is CASSVVQGGHNEQFF. CDR3 nucleotides: TGTGCCAGCAGCGTAGTGCAGGGTGGTCACAATGAGCAGTTCTTC.

As DNA, the CDR3 is TGCGCCAGCAGCTTGACTACCGCGAACACCGGGGAGCTGTTTTTT. This codes for CASSLTTANTGELFF. The chain employs TRBV5-1 and TRBJ2-2; D ambiguous. Looked up from germline, CDR1 is SGHRS and CDR2 is YFSETQ. V was shortened by 1 base and J by 0 bases, with 7 bases between the two germline ends. The CDR3 runs 15 residues.